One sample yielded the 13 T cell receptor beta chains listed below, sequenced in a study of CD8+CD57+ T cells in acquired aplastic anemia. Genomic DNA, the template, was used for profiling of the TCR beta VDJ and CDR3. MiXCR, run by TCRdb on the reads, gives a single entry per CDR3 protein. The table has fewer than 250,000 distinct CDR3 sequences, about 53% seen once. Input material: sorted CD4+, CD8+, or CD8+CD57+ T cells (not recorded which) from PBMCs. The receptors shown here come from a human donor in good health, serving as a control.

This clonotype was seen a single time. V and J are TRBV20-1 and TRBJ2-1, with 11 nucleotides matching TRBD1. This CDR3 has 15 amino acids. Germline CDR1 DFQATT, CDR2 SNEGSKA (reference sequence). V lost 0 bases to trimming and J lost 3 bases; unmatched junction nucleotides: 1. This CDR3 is CSARDGTGGYNEQFF. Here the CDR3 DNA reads TGCAGTGCTAGAGATGGGACAGGGGGCTACAATGAGCAGTTCTTC.

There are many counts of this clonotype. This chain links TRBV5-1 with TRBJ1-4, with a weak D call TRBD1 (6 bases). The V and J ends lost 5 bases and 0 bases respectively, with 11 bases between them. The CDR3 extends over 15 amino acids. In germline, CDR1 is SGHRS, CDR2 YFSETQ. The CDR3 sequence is CASRLTGATNEKLFF. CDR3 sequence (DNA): TGCGCCAGCAGACTGACAGGAGCAACTAATGAAAAACTGTTTTTT.

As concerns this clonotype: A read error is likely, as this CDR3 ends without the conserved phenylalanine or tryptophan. This chain's CDR3 is CSAPGLAAETQYL. Here the CDR3 DNA reads TGCAGTGCCCCGGGACTGGCGGCTGAGACCCAGTACCTC. The chain combines TRBV20-1 with TRBJ2-5; TRBD2 is a possible D gene (6 bases). Trimming left V 6 bases short and J 5 bases short, with 16 bases between. Per germline, CDR1 DFQATT and CDR2 SNEGSKA (reference sequence). The CDR3 consists of 13 residues.

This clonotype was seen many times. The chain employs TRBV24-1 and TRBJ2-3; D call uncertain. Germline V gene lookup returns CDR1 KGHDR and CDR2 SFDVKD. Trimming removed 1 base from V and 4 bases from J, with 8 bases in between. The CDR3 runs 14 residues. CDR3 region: CATSDFIGADTQYF. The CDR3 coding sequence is TGTGCCACCAGTGATTTCATTGGAGCAGATACGCAGTATTTT.

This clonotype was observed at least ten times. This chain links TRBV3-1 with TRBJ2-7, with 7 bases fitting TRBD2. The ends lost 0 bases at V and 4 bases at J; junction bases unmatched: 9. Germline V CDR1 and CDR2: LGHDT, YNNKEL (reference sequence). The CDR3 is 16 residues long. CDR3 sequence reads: CASSQEGGTSPYEQYF. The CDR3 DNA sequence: TGTGCCAGCAGCCAAGAGGGGGGGACGTCCCCGTACGAGCAGTACTTC.

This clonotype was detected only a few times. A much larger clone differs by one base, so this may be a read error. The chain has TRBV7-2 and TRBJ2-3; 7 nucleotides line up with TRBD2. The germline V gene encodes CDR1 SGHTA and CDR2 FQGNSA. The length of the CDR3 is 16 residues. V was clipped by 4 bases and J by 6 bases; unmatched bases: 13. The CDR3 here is CASSSPTWGGADTQYF. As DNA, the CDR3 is TGTGCCAGCAGCTCCCCTACGTGGGGGGGTGCGGATACGCAGTATTTT.

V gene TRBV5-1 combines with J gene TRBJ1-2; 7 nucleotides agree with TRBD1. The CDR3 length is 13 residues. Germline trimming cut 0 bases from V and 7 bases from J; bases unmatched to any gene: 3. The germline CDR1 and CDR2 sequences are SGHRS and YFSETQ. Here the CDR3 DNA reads TGCGCCAGCAGCTTGGACAGGGGAGTTGGCTACACCTTC. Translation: CASSLDRGVGYTF.

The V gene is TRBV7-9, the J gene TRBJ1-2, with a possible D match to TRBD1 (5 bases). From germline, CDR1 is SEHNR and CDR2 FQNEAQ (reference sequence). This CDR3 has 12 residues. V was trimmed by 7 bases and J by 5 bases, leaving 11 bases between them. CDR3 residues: CASTSWGYGYTF. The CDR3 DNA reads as TGTGCCAGCACCTCTTGGGGGTATGGCTACACCTTC.

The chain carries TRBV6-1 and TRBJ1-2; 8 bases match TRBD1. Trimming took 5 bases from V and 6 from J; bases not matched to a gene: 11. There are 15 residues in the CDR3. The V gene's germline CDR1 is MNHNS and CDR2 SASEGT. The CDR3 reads CASSMTGAGTDGYTF. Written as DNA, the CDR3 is TGTGCCAGCAGTATGACAGGGGCCGGCACGGATGGCTACACCTTC.

CDR3 amino acids: CASSRAGGTDTQYF. CDR3 sequence (DNA): TGTGCCAGCAGCCGAGCGGGGGGCACAGATACGCAGTATTTT. This sequence joins TRBV7-3 and TRBJ2-3; 8 nucleotides align to TRBD2. The CDR3 consists of 14 residues. Germline lookup yields CDR1 SGHTA and CDR2 FQGTGA. J was trimmed by 1 base and V by 5 bases; bases with no gene match: 2. The variable domain in full, completed from reference TRBV7-3 and TRBJ2-3, reads GAGVSQTPSNKVTEKGKYVELRCDPISGHTALYWYRQSLGQGPEFLIYFQGTGAADDSGLPNDRFFAVRPEGSVSTLKIQRTERGDSAVYLCASSRAGGTDTQYFGPGTRLTVL.

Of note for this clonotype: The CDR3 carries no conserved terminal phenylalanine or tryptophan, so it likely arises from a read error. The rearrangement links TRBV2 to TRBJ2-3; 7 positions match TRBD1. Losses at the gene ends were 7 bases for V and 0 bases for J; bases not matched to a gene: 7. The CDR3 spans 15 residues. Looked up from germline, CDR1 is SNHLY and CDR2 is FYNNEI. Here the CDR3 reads CASTRQGTSTDTQYL. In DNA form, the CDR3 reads TGTGCCAGCACTAGACAGGGTACTAGCACAGATACGCAGTATCTT.

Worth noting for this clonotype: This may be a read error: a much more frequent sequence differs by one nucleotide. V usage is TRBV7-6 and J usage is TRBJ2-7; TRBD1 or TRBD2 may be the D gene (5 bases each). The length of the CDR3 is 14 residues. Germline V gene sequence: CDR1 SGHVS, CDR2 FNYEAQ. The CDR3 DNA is TGTGCCAGCGCCCCCCCCTCAGGGACCTACGAGCAGTGCTTC. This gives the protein CASAPPSGTYEQCF.

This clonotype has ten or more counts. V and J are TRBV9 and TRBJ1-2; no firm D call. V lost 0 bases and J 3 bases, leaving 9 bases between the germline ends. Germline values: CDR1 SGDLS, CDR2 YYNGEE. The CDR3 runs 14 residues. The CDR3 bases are TGTGCCAGCAGCGTAGCCGTTACTCACTATGGCTACACCTTC. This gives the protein CASSVAVTHYGYTF.